A selection of T cell receptor beta chains follows, all from one sample in a study of beta chain features in type 1 diabetes. TCRdb keeps only in-frame clones here, not all; method: immunoSEQ multiplex PCR. The sample records 100,000 to 150,000 clones, roughly 17% being singletons. Sequenced input: central memory CD4+ T cells from blood. All receptors come from a man under 40 with type 1 diabetes. Each CDR3 is given with its conserved first and last residue. A D gene is named only where the DNA matches it firmly. Clone size appears in some rows only: once, few, many, or a class for an expanded clone.

abundance	v_gene	d_gene	j_gene	CDR3nt	CDR3aa
-	TRBV2	-	TRBJ2-6	TGTGCCAGCATCAGGCATCCAGCTTTGTTGGCCGACTCTGGGGCCAACGTCCTGACTTTC	CASIRHPALLADSGANVLTF
few	TRBV11-2	-	TRBJ2-3	TGTGCCAGCAGCCCAGGGGGGCGGACAGATACGCAGTATTTT	CASSPGGRTDTQYF
few	TRBV7-9	-	TRBJ2-7	TGTGCCAGCAGCTTTAGACAGGGAGGTGGAGGCGAGCAGTACTTC	CASSFRQGGGGEQYF
-	TRBV29-1	-	TRBJ2-5	TGCAGCGTTGAGGAGGGGGTATCCCAAGAGACCCAGTACTTC	CSVEEGVSQETQYF
-	TRBV11-2	TRBD2	TRBJ2-3	TGTGCCAGCAGCTTAGTGGCTAGCGGGCGAAGCACAGATACGCAGTATTTT	CASSLVASGRSTDTQYF
few	TRBV25-1	-	TRBJ2-5	TGTGCCAGCCGCAAGGGCCAAGAGACCCAGTACTTC	CASRKGQETQYF
-	TRBV9	-	TRBJ2-3	TGTGCCAGCAGCAGGGGCACAGATACGCAGTATTTT	CASSRGTDTQYF
-	TRBV7-9	TRBD1	TRBJ1-5	TGTGCCAGCAGCAGGACAGGGAGTCAGCCCCAGCATTTT	CASSRTGSQPQHF
-	TRBV11-2	-	TRBJ2-5	TGTGCCAGCAGCTTTGGGTCTCGTGAGACCCAGTACTTC	CASSFGSRETQYF
-	TRBV7-9	-	TRBJ2-1	TGTGCCAGCAGCTTAGTTGATGAGCAGTTCTTC	CASSLVDEQFF
-	TRBV6-1	-	TRBJ1-5	TGTGCCAGCAGAGAGGACACTTATAATCAGCCCCAGCATTTT	CASREDTYNQPQHF
-	TRBV29-1	-	TRBJ1-3	TGCAGCGCAACAACCGGGCCCTCTGGAAACACCATATATTTT	CSATTGPSGNTIYF
few	TRBV5-1	-	TRBJ2-1	TGCGCCAGCAGCGCCTCGGGGGTTGAGCAGTTCTTC	CASSASGVEQFF
few	TRBV18	TRBD2	TRBJ2-1	TGTGCCAGCTCACCGCCTAGCGGGGGGGCCATCGATGAGCAGTTCTTC	CASSPPSGGAIDEQFF
few	TRBV9	-	TRBJ1-1	TGTGCCAGCAGCGTAGAGGAAGGGGAAGCTTTCTTT	CASSVEEGEAFF
few	TRBV5-1	-	TRBJ2-4	TGCGCCAGCAGGCCGACGAGTGAGGCCAAAAACATTCAGTACTTC	CASRPTSEAKNIQYF
few	TRBV7-2	-	TRBJ2-1	TGTGCCAGCAGCTTCCCCCCCGGACGGATCGGTGAGCAGTTCTTC	CASSFPPGRIGEQFF
many	TRBV7-6	-	TRBJ2-7	TGTGCCAGCAGCTTAAAAGAAAGCTACGAGCAGTACTTC	CASSLKESYEQYF
few	TRBV7-2	TRBD1	TRBJ1-2	TGTGCCAGCAGCTTAATCAGGGGGGACGGCTACACCTTC	CASSLIRGDGYTF
few	TRBV7-9	-	TRBJ2-7	TGTGCCAGCACTCCGGCAGCCTCCTACGAGCAGTACTTC	CASTPAASYEQYF
-	TRBV4-3	TRBD2	TRBJ2-2	TGCGCAAGCAGCCAAGAGCCTAGCGGGGCCCTGAACACCGGGGAGCTGTTTTTT	CASSQEPSGALNTGELFF
few	TRBV7-2	-	TRBJ1-2	TGTGCCAGCAGTCCTCCATTCCTCCCTGGCGATGGCTACACCTTC	CASSPPFLPGDGYTF
few	TRBV30	-	TRBJ2-2	TGTGCCTGGAGACAGGGTAACGGGGAGCTGTTTTTT	CAWRQGNGELFF
-	TRBV5-1	TRBD2	TRBJ2-1	TGCGCCAGCAGCTTGGGAAGTAGCGGGGAGGGTGAGCAGTTCTTC	CASSLGSSGEGEQFF
few	TRBV28	TRBD2	TRBJ2-1	TGTGCCAGCACCAGCGGGGGGGCCGGGAATGAGCAGTTCTTC	CASTSGGAGNEQFF
-	TRBV5-1	-	TRBJ2-5	TGCGCCAGCAGCTTGGAGGCCAGGGCGGGAGAGACCCAGTACTTC	CASSLEARAGETQYF
-	TRBV7-2	-	TRBJ2-3	TGTGCCAGCAGCCTGGGGGGCGGTGCAGATACGCAGTATTTT	CASSLGGGADTQYF
few	TRBV18	-	TRBJ2-5	TGTGCCAGCTCACCACCGAACAACCCCGAGACCCAGTACTTC	CASSPPNNPETQYF
few	TRBV9	-	TRBJ2-5	TGTGCCAGCAGCTCACCCGGGGGACGAGAGACCCAGTACTTC	CASSSPGGRETQYF
-	TRBV18	-	TRBJ1-2	TGTGCCAGCTCACCACCGTCCCTCGGCGGTAGCTATGGCTACACCTTC	CASSPPSLGGSYGYTF